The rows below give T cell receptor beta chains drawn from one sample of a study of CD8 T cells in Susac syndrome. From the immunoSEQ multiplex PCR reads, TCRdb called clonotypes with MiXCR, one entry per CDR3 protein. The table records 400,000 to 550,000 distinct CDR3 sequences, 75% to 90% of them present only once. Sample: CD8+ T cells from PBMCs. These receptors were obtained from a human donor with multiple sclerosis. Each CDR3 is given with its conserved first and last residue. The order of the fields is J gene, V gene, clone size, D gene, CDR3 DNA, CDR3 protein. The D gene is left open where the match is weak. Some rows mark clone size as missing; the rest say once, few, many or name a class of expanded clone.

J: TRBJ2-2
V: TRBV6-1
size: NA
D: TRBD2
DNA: TGTGCCAGCAGCTTGAATTATTACGCCCGGGACTATGGGACCGGGGAGCTGTTTTTT
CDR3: CASSLNYYARDYGTGELFF

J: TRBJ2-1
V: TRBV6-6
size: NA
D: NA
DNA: TGTGCCAGCAGTTACTCGGTCGGCTCCTACAATGAGCAGTTCTTC
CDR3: CASSYSVGSYNEQFF

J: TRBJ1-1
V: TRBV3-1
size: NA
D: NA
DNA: TGTGCCAGCAGCCAAGGGGAGACATACTTGAACACTGAAGCTTTCTTT
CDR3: CASSQGETYLNTEAFF

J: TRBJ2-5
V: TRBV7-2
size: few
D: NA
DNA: TGTGCCAGCAGCTTACACTTCCCTGGGGGAGGTTACCAAGAGACCCAGTACTTC
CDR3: CASSLHFPGGGYQETQYF

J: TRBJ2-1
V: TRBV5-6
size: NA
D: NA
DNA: TGTGCCAGCAGCTTGGTCGGACAGAATGAGCAGTTCTTC
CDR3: CASSLVGQNEQFF

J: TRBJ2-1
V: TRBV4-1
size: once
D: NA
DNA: TGCGCCAGCAGCCAATGGGGGTATGAGCAGTTCTTC
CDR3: CASSQWGYEQFF

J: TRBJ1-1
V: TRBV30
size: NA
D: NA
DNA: TGTGCCTGGAGTGTATCCGGGCTTGAAGCTTTCTTT
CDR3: CAWSVSGLEAFF

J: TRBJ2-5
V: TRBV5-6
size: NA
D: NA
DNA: TGTGCCAGCAGCCAAGGACCACTCCAAGAGACCCAGTACTTC
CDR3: CASSQGPLQETQYF

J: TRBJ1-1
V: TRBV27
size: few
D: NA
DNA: TGTGCCAGTAGCCTCGCGGGTGTCGGCACTGAAGCTTTCTTT
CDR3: CASSLAGVGTEAFF

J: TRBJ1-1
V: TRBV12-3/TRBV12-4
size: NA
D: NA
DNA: TGTGCCAGCAGTCGAAGCAGGGTAGAGGAAGCTTTCTTT
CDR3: CASSRSRVEEAFF

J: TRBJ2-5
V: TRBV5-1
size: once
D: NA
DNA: TGCGCCAGCAGCTTGGATAGCATAGAAGAGACCCAGTACTTC
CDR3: CASSLDSIEETQYF

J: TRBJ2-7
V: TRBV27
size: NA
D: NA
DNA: TGTGCCAGCAGTACACTCGAGGGTAGCTCCTACGAGCAGTACTTC
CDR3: CASSTLEGSSYEQYF

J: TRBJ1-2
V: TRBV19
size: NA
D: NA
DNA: TGTGCCAGTAGTATAGGCCCCACGGGCTACACCTTC
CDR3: CASSIGPTGYTF

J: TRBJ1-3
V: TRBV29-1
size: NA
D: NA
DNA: TGCAGCGTTGAAGAACGACCCGGGACAAGTAACACCATATATTTT
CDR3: CSVEERPGTSNTIYF

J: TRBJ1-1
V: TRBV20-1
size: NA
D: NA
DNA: TGCAGTGCTAGAGATTTTAGGGATGACACTGAAGCTTTCTTT
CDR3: CSARDFRDDTEAFF

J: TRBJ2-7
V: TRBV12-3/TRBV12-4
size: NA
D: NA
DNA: TGTGCCAGCAGCCCATCAAGGGGCGAGCAGTACTTC
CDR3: CASSPSRGEQYF

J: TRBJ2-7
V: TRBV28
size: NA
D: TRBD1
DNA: TGTGCCAGCCGGGCCCCGGGACAGGGTATCTACGAGCAGTACTTC
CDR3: CASRAPGQGIYEQYF

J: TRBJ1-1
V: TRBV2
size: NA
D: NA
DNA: TGTGCCAGACAGCCGAACACTGAAGCTTTCTTT
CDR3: CARQPNTEAFF

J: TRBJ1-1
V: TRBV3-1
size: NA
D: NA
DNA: TGTGCCAGCAGCCAAGTGGGATATGGGACTGAAGCTTTCTTT
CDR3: CASSQVGYGTEAFF

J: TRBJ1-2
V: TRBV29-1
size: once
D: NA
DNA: TGCAGCGTTGATGTGGTTGGGGGCTCGGGTGGCTACACCTTC
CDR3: CSVDVVGGSGGYTF

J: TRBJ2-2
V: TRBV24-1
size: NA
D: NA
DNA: TGTGCCACCAGATCAGCGAACACCGGGGAGCTGTTTTTT
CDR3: CATRSANTGELFF

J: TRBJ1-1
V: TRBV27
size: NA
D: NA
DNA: TGTGCCAGCAGTTTAGGGGTACGTGGAGAAGCTTTCTTT
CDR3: CASSLGVRGEAFF

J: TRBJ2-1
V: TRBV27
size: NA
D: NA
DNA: TGTGCCAGCAGTTTAGATGGCGGGTTCTACAATGAGCAGTTCTTC
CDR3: CASSLDGGFYNEQFF

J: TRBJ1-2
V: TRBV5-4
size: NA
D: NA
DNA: TGTGCCAGCAGCTCCCATGAGTATAGCTATGGCTACACCTTC
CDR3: CASSSHEYSYGYTF

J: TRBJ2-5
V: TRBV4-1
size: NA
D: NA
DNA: TGCGCCAGCAGCCAAGTCAGCGGCCTCCAAGAGACCCAGTACTTC
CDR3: CASSQVSGLQETQYF

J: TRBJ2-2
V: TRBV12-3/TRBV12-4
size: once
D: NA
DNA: TGTGCCAGCAGTTTAGGCGGAGGGGCAAACACCGGGGAGCTGTTTTTT
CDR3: CASSLGGGANTGELFF

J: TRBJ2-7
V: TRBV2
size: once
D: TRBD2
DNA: TGTGCCAGCACCCAGGGACTAGCGGGGGGCCGGGGCTCCTACGAGCAGTACTTC
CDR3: CASTQGLAGGRGSYEQYF

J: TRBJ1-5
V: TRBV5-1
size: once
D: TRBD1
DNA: TGCGCCAGCAGCTCCGGGACAGGGGGGCATCAGCCCCAGCATTTT
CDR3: CASSSGTGGHQPQHF

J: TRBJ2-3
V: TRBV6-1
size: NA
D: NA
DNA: TGTGCCAGCATTCTTACTCCGGAGATCGGCACAGATACGCAGTATTTT
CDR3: CASILTPEIGTDTQYF

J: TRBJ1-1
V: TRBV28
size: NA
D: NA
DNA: TGTGCCAGCAGAATTCACAAGAACACTGAAGCTTTCTTT
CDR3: CASRIHKNTEAFF

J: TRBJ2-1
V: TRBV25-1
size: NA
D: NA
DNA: TGTGCCAGCAGTGAGAACCAGGAGCTCTACAATGAGCAGTTCTTC
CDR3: CASSENQELYNEQFF

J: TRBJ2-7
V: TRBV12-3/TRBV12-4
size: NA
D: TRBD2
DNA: TGTGCCAGCAGTAACACTAGCGGGGGAACCTACGAGCAGTACTTC
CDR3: CASSNTSGGTYEQYF

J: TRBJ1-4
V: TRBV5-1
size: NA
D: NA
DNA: TGCGCCAGCAGCTTGGAAAACATTAGATCGGCTAATGAAAAACTGTTTTTT
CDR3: CASSLENIRSANEKLFF

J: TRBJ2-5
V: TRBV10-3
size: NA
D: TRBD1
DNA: TGTGCCATCAGTGATTCGGGACAGGGTGGAAAGACCCAGTACTTC
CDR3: CAISDSGQGGKTQYF

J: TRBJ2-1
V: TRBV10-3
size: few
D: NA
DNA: TGTGCCATCAGTGAAGGGGGGAATGAGCAGTTCTTC
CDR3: CAISEGGNEQFF

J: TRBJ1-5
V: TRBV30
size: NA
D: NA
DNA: TGTGCCTGGAGTGTCGGTTCAGGGCAGGAGCCCCAGCATTTT
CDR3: CAWSVGSGQEPQHF

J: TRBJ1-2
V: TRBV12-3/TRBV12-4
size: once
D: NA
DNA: TGTGCCAGCAGTTTGGCAGTCTATGGCTACACCTTC
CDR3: CASSLAVYGYTF

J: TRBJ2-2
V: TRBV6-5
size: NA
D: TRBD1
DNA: TGTGCCAGCAGTTTCGGGTTCGGGACAGGGTACACCGGGGAGCTGTTTTTT
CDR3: CASSFGFGTGYTGELFF

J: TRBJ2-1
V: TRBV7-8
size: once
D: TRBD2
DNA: TGTGCCAGCAGCGGGTTGACTAGCGTCTCCTACAATGAGCAGTTCTTC
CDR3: CASSGLTSVSYNEQFF

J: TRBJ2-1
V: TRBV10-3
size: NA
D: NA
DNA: TGTGCCATCCTCTCTGCGGGGTATGAGCAGTTCTTC
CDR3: CAILSAGYEQFF

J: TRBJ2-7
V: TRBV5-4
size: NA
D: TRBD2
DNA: TGTGCCAGCAGCGGGTGGACTAGCGGGAGACACGAGCAGTACTTC
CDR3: CASSGWTSGRHEQYF

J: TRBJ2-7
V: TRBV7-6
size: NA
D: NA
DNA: TGTGCCAGCAGCTTTGGGCAGGGATCATCCTACGAGCAGTACTTC
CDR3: CASSFGQGSSYEQYF

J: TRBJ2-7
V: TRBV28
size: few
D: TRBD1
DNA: TGTGCCAGCAGTTTAGAGGGGGACCGGGACAGTCGGTCCTACGAGCAGTACTTC
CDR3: CASSLEGDRDSRSYEQYF

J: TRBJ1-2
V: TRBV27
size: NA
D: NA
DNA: TGTGCCAGCAGTCCGCTGACAGCGTCCTATGGCTACACCTTC
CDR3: CASSPLTASYGYTF

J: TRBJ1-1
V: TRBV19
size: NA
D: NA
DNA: TGTGCCAGTAGTATAAATGGCGAGGGCCCGAACACTGAAGCTTTCTTT
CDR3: CASSINGEGPNTEAFF

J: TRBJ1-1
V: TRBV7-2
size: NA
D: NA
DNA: TGTGCCAGCAGCTCACCTCAGGAGATGAACACTGAAGCTTTCTTT
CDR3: CASSSPQEMNTEAFF

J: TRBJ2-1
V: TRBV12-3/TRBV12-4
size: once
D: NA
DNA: TGTGCCAGCAGTTCCTCACTAGTCGTAGAGTTCTTC
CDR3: CASSSSLVVEFF

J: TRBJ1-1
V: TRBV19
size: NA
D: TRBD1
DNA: TGTGCCAGTACCGTAGGACAGGGGGACTGGATGAACACTGAAGCTTTCTTT
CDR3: CASTVGQGDWMNTEAFF

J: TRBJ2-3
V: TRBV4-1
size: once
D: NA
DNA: TGCGCCAGCAGCCAAATATACACAGATACGCAGTATTTT
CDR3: CASSQIYTDTQYF

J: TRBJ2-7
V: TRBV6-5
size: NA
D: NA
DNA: TGTGCCAGCAGCCACGAGGGCGAGCAGTACTTC
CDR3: CASSHEGEQYF

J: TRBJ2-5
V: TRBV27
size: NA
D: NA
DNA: TGTGCCAGCAGCCCCCTACAGGACCAAGAGACCCAGTACTTC
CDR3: CASSPLQDQETQYF

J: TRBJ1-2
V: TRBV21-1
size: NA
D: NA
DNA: TGTGCCAGCACCTATCAATCCCGCTATGGCTACACCTTC
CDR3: CASTYQSRYGYTF

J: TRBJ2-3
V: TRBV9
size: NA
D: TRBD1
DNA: TGTGCCAGCAGCGTAGGTTGGGACAGTCCGGATACGCAGTATTTT
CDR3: CASSVGWDSPDTQYF

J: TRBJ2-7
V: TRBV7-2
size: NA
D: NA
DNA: TGTGCCAGCAGCCCGCGGACCGATCCCTACGAGCAGTACTTC
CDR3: CASSPRTDPYEQYF

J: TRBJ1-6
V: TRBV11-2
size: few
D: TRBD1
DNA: TGTGCCAGCGCGGACAGGGGTGATTCACCCCTCCACTTT
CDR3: CASADRGDSPLHF